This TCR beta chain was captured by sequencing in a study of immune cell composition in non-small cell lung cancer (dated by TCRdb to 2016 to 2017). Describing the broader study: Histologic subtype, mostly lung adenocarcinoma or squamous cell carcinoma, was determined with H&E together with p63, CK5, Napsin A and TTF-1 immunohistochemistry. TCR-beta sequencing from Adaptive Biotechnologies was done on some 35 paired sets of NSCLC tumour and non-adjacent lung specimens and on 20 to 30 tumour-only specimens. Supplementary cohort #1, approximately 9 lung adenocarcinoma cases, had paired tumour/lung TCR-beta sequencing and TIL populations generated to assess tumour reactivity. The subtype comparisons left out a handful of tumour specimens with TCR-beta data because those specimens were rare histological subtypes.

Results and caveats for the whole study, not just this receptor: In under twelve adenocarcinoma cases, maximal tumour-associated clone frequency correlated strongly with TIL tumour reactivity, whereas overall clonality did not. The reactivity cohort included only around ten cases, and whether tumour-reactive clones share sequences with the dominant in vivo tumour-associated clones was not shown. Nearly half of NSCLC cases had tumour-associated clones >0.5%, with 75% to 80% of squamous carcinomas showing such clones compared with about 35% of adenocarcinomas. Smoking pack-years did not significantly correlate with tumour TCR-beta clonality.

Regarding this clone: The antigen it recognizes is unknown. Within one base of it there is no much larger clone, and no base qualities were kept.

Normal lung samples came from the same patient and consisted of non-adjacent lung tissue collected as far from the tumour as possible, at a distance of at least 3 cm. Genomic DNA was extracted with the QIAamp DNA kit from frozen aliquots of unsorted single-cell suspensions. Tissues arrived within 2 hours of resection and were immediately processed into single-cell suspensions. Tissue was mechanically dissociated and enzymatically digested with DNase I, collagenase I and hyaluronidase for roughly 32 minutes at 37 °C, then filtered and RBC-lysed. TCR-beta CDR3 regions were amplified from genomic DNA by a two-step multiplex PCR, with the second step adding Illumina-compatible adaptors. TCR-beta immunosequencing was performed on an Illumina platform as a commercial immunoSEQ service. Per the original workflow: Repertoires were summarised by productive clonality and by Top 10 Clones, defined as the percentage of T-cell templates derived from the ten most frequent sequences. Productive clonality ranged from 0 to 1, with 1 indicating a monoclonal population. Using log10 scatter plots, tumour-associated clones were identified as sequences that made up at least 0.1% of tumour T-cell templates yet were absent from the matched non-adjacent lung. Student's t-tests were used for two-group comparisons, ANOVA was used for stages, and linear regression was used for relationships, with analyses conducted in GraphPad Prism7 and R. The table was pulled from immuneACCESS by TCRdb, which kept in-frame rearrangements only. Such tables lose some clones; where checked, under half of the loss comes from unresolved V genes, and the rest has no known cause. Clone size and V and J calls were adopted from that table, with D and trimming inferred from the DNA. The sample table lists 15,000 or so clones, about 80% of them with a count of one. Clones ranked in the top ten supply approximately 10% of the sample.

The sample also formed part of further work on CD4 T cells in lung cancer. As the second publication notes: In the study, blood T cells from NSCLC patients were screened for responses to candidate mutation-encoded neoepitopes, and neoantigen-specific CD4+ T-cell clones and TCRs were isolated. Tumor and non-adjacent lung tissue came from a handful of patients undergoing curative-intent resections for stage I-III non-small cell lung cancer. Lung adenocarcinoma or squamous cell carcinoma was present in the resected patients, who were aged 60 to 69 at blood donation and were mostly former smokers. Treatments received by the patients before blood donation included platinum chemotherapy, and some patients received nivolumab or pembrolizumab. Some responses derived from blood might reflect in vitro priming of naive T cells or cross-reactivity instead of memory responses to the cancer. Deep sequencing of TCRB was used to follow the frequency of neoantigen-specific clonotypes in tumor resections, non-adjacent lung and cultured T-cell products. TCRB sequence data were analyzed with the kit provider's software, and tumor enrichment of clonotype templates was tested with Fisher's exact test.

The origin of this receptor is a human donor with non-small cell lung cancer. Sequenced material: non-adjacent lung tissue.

The CDR3 reads CASSLDPGTIYF. The DNA sequence is given as TGTGCCAGCAGCCTGGACCCTGGCACCATATATTTT. The rearranged segments are TRBV11-3 and TRBJ1-3, with the D segment identity uncertain. There are 12 amino acids in the CDR3, from cysteine to phenylalanine inclusive. Only the CDR3 portion is preserved as DNA: 36 bases, with reading frame beginning at the first base. The trim is 5 bases for V and 9 bases for J, with a gap of 11 bases between the germline ends. The germline V gene supplies CDR1 SGHNT and CDR2 YENEEA.